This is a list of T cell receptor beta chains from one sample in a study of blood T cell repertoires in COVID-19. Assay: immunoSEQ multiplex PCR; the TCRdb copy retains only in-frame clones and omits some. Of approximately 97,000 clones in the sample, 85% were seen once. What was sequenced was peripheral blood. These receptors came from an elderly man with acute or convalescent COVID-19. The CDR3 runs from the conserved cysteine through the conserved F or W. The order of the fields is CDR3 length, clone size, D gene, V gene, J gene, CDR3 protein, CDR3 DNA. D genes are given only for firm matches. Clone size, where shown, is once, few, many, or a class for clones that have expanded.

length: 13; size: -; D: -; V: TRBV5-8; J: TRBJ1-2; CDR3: CASSRTPTGGYTF; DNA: TGTGCCAGCAGCCGGACCCCAACGGGAGGCTACACCTTC
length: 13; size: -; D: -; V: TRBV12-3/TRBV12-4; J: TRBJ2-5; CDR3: CASSFSAGETQYF; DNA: TGTGCCAGCAGTTTTTCAGCGGGAGAGACCCAGTACTTC
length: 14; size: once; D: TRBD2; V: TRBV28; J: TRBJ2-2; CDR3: CASTLPGRPAELFF; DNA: TGTGCCAGCACTCTCCCCGGGAGGCCCGCGGAGCTGTTTTTT
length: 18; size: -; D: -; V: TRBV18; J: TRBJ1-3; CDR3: CASSPPGLRGAIGNTIYF; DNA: TGTGCCAGCTCACCACCCGGCTTGCGGGGGGCGATTGGAAACACCATATATTTT
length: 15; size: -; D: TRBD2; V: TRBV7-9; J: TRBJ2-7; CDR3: CASSPLSGRAHEQYF; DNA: TGTGCCAGCAGCCCCCTTAGTGGGAGGGCTCACGAGCAGTACTTC
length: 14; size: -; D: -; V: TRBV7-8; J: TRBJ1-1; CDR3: CASSLAQGGSEAFF; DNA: TGTGCCAGCAGCTTAGCGCAGGGAGGGTCTGAAGCTTTCTTT
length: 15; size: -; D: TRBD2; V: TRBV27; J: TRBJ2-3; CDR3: CASSLRREMRDTQYF; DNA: TGTGCCAGCAGTTTGCGGCGGGAGATGAGGGATACGCAGTATTTT
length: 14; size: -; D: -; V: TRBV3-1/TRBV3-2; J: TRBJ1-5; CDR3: CASSQGTTHQPQHF; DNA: TGTGCCAGCAGCCAAGGGACAACCCATCAGCCCCAGCATTTT
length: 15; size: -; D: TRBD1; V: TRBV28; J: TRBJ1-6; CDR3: CASSLLGQGNSPLHF; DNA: TGTGCCAGCAGTTTACTGGGACAGGGGAATTCACCCCTCCACTTT
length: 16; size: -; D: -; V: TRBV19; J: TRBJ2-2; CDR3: CASTNRQGRGAGELFF; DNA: TGTGCCAGTACCAATAGGCAGGGGAGAGGGGCCGGGGAGCTGTTTTTT
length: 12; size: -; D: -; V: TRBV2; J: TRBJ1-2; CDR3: CASSGTNYGYTF; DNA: TGTGCCAGCAGCGGGACTAACTATGGCTACACCTTC
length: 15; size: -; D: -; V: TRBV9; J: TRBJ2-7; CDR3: CASSVGGRTTYEQYF; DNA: TGTGCCAGCAGCGTAGGCGGGCGGACCACATACGAGCAGTACTTC
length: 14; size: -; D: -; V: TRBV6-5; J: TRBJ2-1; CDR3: CASSSRTGNNEQFF; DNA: TGTGCCAGCAGTTCTAGGACTGGAAACAATGAGCAGTTCTTC
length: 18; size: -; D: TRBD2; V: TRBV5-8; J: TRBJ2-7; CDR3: CASSRTPSGRASIYEQYF; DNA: TGTGCCAGCAGCCGGACCCCTAGCGGGAGGGCCTCTATCTACGAGCAGTACTTC
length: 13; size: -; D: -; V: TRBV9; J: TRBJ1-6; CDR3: CASSEAGFSPLHF; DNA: TGTGCCAGCAGCGAAGCAGGGTTTTCACCCCTCCACTTT
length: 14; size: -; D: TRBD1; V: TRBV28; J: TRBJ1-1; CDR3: CASSFGRGRDEAFF; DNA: TGTGCCAGCAGTTTTGGTAGGGGGCGAGATGAAGCTTTCTTT
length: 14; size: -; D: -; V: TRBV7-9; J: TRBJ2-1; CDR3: CASTREPPYNEQFF; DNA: TGTGCCAGCACCCGGGAGCCGCCCTACAATGAGCAGTTCTTC
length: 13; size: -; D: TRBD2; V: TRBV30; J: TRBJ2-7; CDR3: CAWSGAGGYEQYF; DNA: TGTGCCTGGAGTGGAGCGGGAGGGTACGAGCAGTACTTC
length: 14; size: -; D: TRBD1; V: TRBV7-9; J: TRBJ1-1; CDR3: CASSPTGANTEAFF; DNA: TGTGCCAGCAGCCCGACAGGGGCGAACACTGAAGCTTTCTTT
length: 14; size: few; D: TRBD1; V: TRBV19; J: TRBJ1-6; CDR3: CASSFGTGNSPLHF; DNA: TGTGCCAGTAGTTTTGGGACAGGGAATTCACCCCTCCACTTT
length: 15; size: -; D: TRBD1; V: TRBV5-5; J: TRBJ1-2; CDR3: CASTIDGQGNYGYTF; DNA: TGTGCTAGCACTATCGACGGACAGGGGAACTATGGCTACACCTTC
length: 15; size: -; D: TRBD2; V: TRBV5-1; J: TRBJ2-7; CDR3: CASSLDGTSTLEQYF; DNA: TGCGCCAGCAGCTTGGACGGGACTAGTACCCTCGAGCAGTACTTC
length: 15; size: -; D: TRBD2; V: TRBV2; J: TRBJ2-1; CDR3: CASMLTSGSGNEQFF; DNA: TGTGCCAGCATGCTAACTAGCGGGAGTGGGAATGAGCAGTTCTTC
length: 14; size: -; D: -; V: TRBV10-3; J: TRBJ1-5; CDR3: CAISDQGTGQPQHF; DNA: TGTGCCATCAGCGATCAGGGGACGGGACAGCCCCAGCATTTT
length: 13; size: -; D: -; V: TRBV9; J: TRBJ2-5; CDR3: CASSVGMEETQYF; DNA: TGTGCCAGCAGCGTGGGCATGGAAGAGACCCAGTACTTC
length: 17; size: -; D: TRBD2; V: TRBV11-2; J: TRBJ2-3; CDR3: CASSLSVLAGGADTQYF; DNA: TGTGCCAGCAGCTTATCGGTTCTAGCGGGAGGTGCAGATACGCAGTATTTT
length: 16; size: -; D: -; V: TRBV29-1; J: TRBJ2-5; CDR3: CSVEHSWGVGGETQYF; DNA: TGCAGCGTTGAACATTCTTGGGGGGTAGGGGGCGAGACCCAGTACTTC
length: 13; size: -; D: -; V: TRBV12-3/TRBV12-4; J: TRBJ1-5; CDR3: CASSLVLNQPQHF; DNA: TGTGCCAGCAGTTTGGTACTTAATCAGCCCCAGCATTTT
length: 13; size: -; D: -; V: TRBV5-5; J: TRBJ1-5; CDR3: CASSPTGGQPQHF; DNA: TGTGCCAGCAGCCCCACGGGAGGCCAGCCCCAGCATTTT
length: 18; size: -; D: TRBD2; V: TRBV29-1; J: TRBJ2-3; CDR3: CSVVGLAGLNSRTDTQYF; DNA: TGCAGCGTCGTTGGACTAGCGGGACTTAACTCCCGCACAGATACGCAGTATTTT
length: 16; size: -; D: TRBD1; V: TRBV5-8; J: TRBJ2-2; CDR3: CASSFNRGLNTGELFF; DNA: TGTGCCAGCAGCTTTAACAGGGGGCTGAACACCGGGGAGCTGTTTTTT
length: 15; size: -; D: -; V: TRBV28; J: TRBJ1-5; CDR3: CASSLGGTRGQPQHF; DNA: TGTGCCAGCAGTTTAGGAGGTACTCGGGGGCAGCCCCAGCATTTT
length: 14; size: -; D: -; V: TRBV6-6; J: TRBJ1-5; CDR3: CASSSTSVNQPQHF; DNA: TGTGCCAGCAGTTCAACGAGCGTCAATCAGCCCCAGCATTTT
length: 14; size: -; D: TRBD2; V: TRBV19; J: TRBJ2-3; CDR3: CASSGLASTDTQYF; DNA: TGTGCCAGTAGCGGACTAGCGAGCACAGATACGCAGTATTTT
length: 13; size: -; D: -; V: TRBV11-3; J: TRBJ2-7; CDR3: CASSFTRTYEQYF; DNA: TGTGCCAGCAGCTTTACAAGAACCTACGAGCAGTACTTC
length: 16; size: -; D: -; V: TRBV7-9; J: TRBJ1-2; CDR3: CASSPKVGLSNYGYTF; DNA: TGTGCCAGCAGCCCGAAGGTCGGACTCTCTAACTATGGCTACACCTTC
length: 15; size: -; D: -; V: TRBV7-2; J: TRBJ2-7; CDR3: CASSFRDSSSYEQYF; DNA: TGTGCCAGCAGCTTCCGAGACAGTAGCTCCTACGAGCAGTACTTC
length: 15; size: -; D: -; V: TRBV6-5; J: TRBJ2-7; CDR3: CASSYSERFTYEQYF; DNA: TGTGCCAGCAGTTACTCCGAGAGATTTACCTACGAGCAGTACTTC
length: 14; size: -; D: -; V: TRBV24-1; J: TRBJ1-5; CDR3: CATSDPGRGGPQHF; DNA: TGTGCCACCAGTGATCCGGGACGGGGGGGGCCCCAGCATTTT
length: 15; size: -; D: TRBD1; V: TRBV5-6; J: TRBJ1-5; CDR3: CASSPGQGLNQPQHF; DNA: TGTGCCAGCAGCCCGGGACAGGGCCTCAATCAGCCCCAGCATTTT
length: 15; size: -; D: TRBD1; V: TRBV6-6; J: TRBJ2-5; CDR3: CASSTIWTGQETQYF; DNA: TGTGCCAGCAGTACAATATGGACAGGACAAGAGACCCAGTACTTC
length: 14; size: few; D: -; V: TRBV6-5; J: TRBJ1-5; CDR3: CASSSGNSNQPQHF; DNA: TGTGCCAGCAGTTCAGGGAATAGCAATCAGCCCCAGCATTTT
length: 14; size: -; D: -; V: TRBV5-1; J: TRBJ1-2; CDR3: CASSPRASTGGYTF; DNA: TGCGCCAGCAGCCCGCGAGCGTCGACGGGGGGCTACACCTTC
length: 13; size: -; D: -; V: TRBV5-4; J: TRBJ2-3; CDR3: CASSFQVTDTQYF; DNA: TGTGCCAGCAGCTTTCAGGTCACAGATACGCAGTATTTT
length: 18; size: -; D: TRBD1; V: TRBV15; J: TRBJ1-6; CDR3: CATSRVTGGDLRRSPLHF; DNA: TGTGCCACCAGCAGAGTGACAGGGGGGGATCTTCGGCGGTCACCCCTCCACTTT
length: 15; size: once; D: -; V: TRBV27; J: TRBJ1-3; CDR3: CASSSTLGLGNTIYF; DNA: TGTGCCAGCAGTTCCACCCTCGGTCTTGGAAACACCATATATTTT
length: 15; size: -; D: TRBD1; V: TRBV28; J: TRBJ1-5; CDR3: CASSLPGQSNQPQHF; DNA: TGTGCCAGCAGTTTACCGGGACAGAGCAATCAGCCCCAGCATTTT
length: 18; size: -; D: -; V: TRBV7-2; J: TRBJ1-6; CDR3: CASSPLLQGPIHNSPLHF; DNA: TGTGCCAGCAGCCCGCTCCTACAGGGCCCCATCCATAATTCACCCCTCCACTTT
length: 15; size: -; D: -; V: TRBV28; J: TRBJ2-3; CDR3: CASSFEGTSTDTQYF; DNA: TGTGCCAGCAGTTTCGAGGGAACTAGCACAGATACGCAGTATTTT
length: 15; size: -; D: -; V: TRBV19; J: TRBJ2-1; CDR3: CASSLGTLVSNEQFF; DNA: TGTGCCAGTAGCCTCGGGACTCTCGTCAGCAATGAGCAGTTCTTC
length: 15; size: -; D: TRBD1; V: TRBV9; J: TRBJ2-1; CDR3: CASSAGTGAGNEQFF; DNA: TGTGCCAGCAGCGCTGGGACAGGGGCTGGCAATGAGCAGTTCTTC
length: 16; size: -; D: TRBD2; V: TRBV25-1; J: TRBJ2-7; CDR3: CASSGGTSGMGLEQYF; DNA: TGTGCCAGCAGTGGGGGGACTAGCGGGATGGGACTCGAGCAGTACTTC